The rows below give T cell receptor beta chains drawn from one sample of a study of OX40 agonist ivuxolimab in advanced cancers. TCRdb keeps only in-frame clones here, not all; method: immunoSEQ multiplex PCR. The sample has just over 95,000 clones, almost 90% seen once. The source material was CD4+ or CD8+ T cells sorted from blood, sampled in a trial of the OX40 agonist ivuxolimab. The source of these receptors is an adult with an advanced solid tumor such as melanoma, head and neck, liver or kidney cancer. The CDR3 runs from the conserved cysteine through the conserved F or W. A D gene is named only where the DNA matches it firmly. Only part of the rows carry a size: once, few, many, or a class if the clone is expanded.

j_call,clone_size,v_call,d_call,cdr3_length,cdr3_aa,cdr3_nt
TRBJ2-1,-,TRBV7-3,-,16,CASSQSPGVGGNEQFF,TGTGCCAGCAGCCAGTCTCCGGGAGTGGGGGGCAATGAGCAGTTCTTC
TRBJ1-2,few,TRBV19,-,11,CASSIGYGYTF,TGTGCCAGTAGTATAGGATATGGCTACACCTTC
TRBJ1-1,-,TRBV9,-,14,CASSVASGFAEAFF,TGTGCCAGCAGCGTAGCTTCGGGGTTCGCTGAAGCTTTCTTT
TRBJ1-2,-,TRBV30,-,13,CAWSARLIYGYTF,TGTGCCTGGAGTGCCAGATTGATATATGGCTACACCTTC
TRBJ2-1,-,TRBV4-2,-,14,CASSQDLMGREQFF,TGTGCCAGCAGCCAAGATTTAATGGGACGCGAGCAGTTCTTC
TRBJ1-2,-,TRBV6-6,TRBD1,15,CASSSLPGQGGGYTF,TGTGCCAGCAGTTCCCTACCGGGACAGGGTGGTGGCTACACCTTC
TRBJ1-5,-,TRBV6-1,TRBD1,14,CASKEQGVGQPQHF,TGTGCCAGCAAGGAACAGGGGGTAGGTCAGCCCCAGCATTTT
TRBJ2-4,-,TRBV6-6,-,13,CASRSGPENIQYF,TGTGCCAGCAGATCGGGGCCTGAAAACATTCAGTACTTC
TRBJ1-2,few,TRBV2,-,12,CANWRVEDGYTF,TGTGCCAACTGGAGGGTGGAGGATGGCTACACCTTC
TRBJ2-2,-,TRBV30,TRBD2,15,CAWGLAGLYTGELFF,TGTGCCTGGGGACTAGCGGGGCTCTACACCGGGGAGCTGTTTTTT
TRBJ1-2,once,TRBV5-4,TRBD1,15,CASSRNRGASYGYTF,TGTGCCAGCAGCCGTAACAGGGGCGCTTCCTATGGCTACACCTTC
TRBJ2-2,once,TRBV18,-,17,CASSPNGGALAGGELFF,TGTGCCAGCTCACCAAATGGGGGCGCCCTCGCCGGCGGGGAGCTGTTTTTT
TRBJ2-1,-,TRBV28,TRBD2,16,CASSSIAGGPYNEQFF,TGTGCCAGCAGTTCCATAGCGGGAGGGCCCTACAATGAGCAGTTCTTC
TRBJ1-1,-,TRBV7-9,-,14,CASSTSNSWQRAFF,TGTGCCAGCAGCACATCAAACTCCTGGCAGAGAGCTTTCTTT
TRBJ2-7,-,TRBV2,TRBD1,13,CASSAGTAYEQYF,TGTGCCAGCAGTGCTGGGACAGCCTACGAGCAGTACTTC
TRBJ2-1,-,TRBV29-1,TRBD2,13,CSVERTSGDPEFF,TGCAGCGTTGAAAGGACTAGCGGCGACCCAGAGTTCTTC
TRBJ2-3,-,TRBV2,-,12,CASSEGVGTQYF,TGTGCCAGCAGTGAGGGCGTGGGTACGCAGTATTTT
TRBJ1-1,once,TRBV5-1,-,14,CASSFTGTDTEAFF,TGCGCCAGCAGCTTTACAGGGACGGACACTGAAGCTTTCTTT
TRBJ2-1,once,TRBV5-8,TRBD2,16,CASSLQTSGGASEQFF,TGTGCCAGCAGCCTCCAGACTAGCGGGGGGGCCAGTGAGCAGTTCTTC
TRBJ2-6,-,TRBV18,-,16,CASSPLRVSGANVLTF,TGTGCCAGCTCACCCCTTCGGGTCTCTGGGGCCAACGTCCTGACTTTC
TRBJ1-1,-,TRBV14,-,14,CASSGQPMNTEAFF,TGTGCCAGCTCCGGACAGCCCATGAACACTGAAGCTTTCTTT
TRBJ2-2,once,TRBV25-1,-,16,CASSGWTGANTGELFF,TGTGCCAGCAGTGGGTGGACGGGCGCGAACACCGGGGAGCTGTTTTTT
TRBJ1-2,-,TRBV12-5,-,11,CASGFDRPNTF,TGTGCTAGTGGTTTCGATAGGCCCAACACCTTC
TRBJ1-4,-,TRBV6-1,-,15,CASSERMATNEKLFF,TGTGCCAGCAGTGAAAGGATGGCAACTAATGAAAAACTGTTTTTT
TRBJ2-3,once,TRBV11-3,-,13,CASSPNPRDTQYF,TGTGCCAGCAGCCCAAACCCCCGGGATACGCAGTATTTT
TRBJ2-7,-,TRBV5-1,-,14,CASSLGGSTYEQYF,TGCGCCAGCAGCTTGGGGGGATCCACCTACGAGCAGTACTTC
TRBJ2-5,-,TRBV28,TRBD1,14,CASSNRGRQETQYF,TGTGCCAGCAGTAACAGGGGTCGCCAAGAGACCCAGTACTTC
TRBJ2-7,-,TRBV5-1,TRBD1,14,CASSPGQGPGEQYF,TGCGCCAGCAGCCCGGGACAGGGGCCAGGCGAGCAGTACTTC
TRBJ2-1,few,TRBV29-1,TRBD2,15,CSVRGTSGRPNEQFF,TGCAGCGTACGTGGGACTAGCGGGAGACCCAATGAGCAGTTCTTC
TRBJ1-4,-,TRBV18,TRBD1,14,CASSPRGQEEKLFF,TGTGCCAGCTCACCCAGGGGACAGGAGGAAAAACTGTTTTTT
TRBJ2-7,-,TRBV9,-,13,CASSSRPEGEQYF,TGTGCCAGCAGCTCCCGACCCGAAGGGGAGCAGTACTTC
TRBJ2-1,-,TRBV6-5,-,14,CASTKFLPSNEQFF,TGTGCCAGCACCAAATTCCTCCCTTCCAATGAGCAGTTCTTC
TRBJ2-5,-,TRBV5-1,-,14,CASSSGDYQETQYF,TGCGCCAGCAGCTCGGGGGACTACCAAGAGACCCAGTACTTC
TRBJ2-7,-,TRBV4-2,-,13,CASSQAGAWEQYF,TGTGCCAGCAGCCAAGCGGGGGCCTGGGAGCAGTACTTC
TRBJ1-3,-,TRBV15,TRBD1,18,CATSRAGGRGRTGNTIYF,TGTGCCACCAGCAGAGCCGGGGGCAGGGGGAGAACTGGAAACACCATATATTTT
TRBJ2-1,-,TRBV5-1,-,15,CASSSLGGEVSEQFF,TGCGCCAGCAGCTCCCTTGGCGGAGAGGTTAGTGAGCAGTTCTTC
TRBJ2-1,-,TRBV7-9,-,18,CASSFGVRGANRHNEQFF,TGTGCCAGCAGCTTCGGGGTTAGGGGGGCCAACAGACACAATGAGCAGTTCTTC